The 25 T cell receptor beta chains listed next were all sequenced from one sample in a study of CD8+ T cells in alopecia areata. Markers used for sorting pooled cutaneous lymph node cells were CD4, CD8alpha, NKG2D, NKG2ACE and others. In each case, RNA was isolated and then reverse transcribed into cDNA as the sequencing template. Repertoires were generated with immunoSEQ multiplex PCR, while TCRdb's copy carries only in-frame clones and drops some. The sample has 20,000 or so clones, none seen only once. Input material: CD8+ T cells sorted from a lymph node. Every receptor here comes from a C3H/HeJ mouse with alopecia areata. The MHC haplotype of this mouse line is H2-k.

This clone was observed a few times. Genes and germline are mouse. The read terminates 4 residues before the CDR3 end, so the remaining end is supplied by the germline J gene. The chain couples TRBV5 to TRBJ2-5, with 9 bases lining up with TRBD1. This CDR3 is built from 14 residues. In germline, CDR1 is LGHNA, CDR2 YNLKQL (reference sequence). The part of the CDR3 DNA that was read is TGTGCCAGCAGCCTCCGGGACAGGGAAGAC. It encodes CASSLRDRED. The entire CDR3 is CASSLRDREDTQYF.

This clone was counted a few times. The database protein in TCRdb disagrees with the DNA translation at residue 12; the sequence shown here was translated from the DNA. Gene names and germline refer to mouse. CDR3 DNA (partial): TGTGCCAGCGGTGCCCAGGGGTCTTCTGGAAATACG. This encodes CASGAQGSSGNT. The complete CDR3 reads CASGAQGSSGNTLYF. V is TRBV13-2 and J is TRBJ1-3; weak D call: TRBD1 (6 bases). Coverage ceases 3 residues before the CDR3 finishes, and the germline J gene fills in the end. V dropped 3 bases and J dropped 0 bases, with 10 bases sitting between them. The CDR3 contains 15 residues. CDR1 is NNHNN and CDR2 is SYGAGS in the germline V gene (reference sequence).

Only a few counts were recorded for this clone. The germline and genes are mouse ones. Read data end 4 residues before the CDR3 end; the end is taken from the germline J gene. The J gene is TRBJ2-1, the V gene TRBV13-2; perhaps TRBD1 as D (6 bases). Looked up from germline, CDR1 is NNHNN and CDR2 is SYGAGS (reference sequence). Trimming took off 5 bases at V and 1 base at J, with 10 bases between the two ends. The CDR3 sequence is 14 residues long. The CDR3: CASGGTTNYAEQFF. CDR3 DNA (partial): TGTGCCAGCGGGGGGACAACAAACTATGCT.

This clone showed up many times. Any gene name here is a mouse gene name. The CDR3 extends 4 residues past the end of the read, so its final part is completed from the germline J gene. The chain combines TRBV13-3 with TRBJ2-7, with D perhaps TRBD2 (5 bases). V gave up 2 bases and J gave up 3 bases, with 12 bases separating them. The CDR3 has 14 amino acids. The germline CDR1 and CDR2 sequences are NNHDY and SYVADS. CDR3 DNA (partial): TGTGCCAGCAGTGAAAGGCTGGGTGTCTAT. This translates into CASSERLGVY. The complete CDR3 protein is CASSERLGVYEQYF.

As for this clone: The genes and germline here are from mouse. The missing CDR3 end, 4 residues past where the read stops, is filled in from the germline J gene. The V call is TRBV1, the J call TRBJ1-1; the D is unclear. Germline V CDR1 and CDR2: NSQYPW, LRSPGD (reference sequence). Deletions cut 0 bases from V and 0 bases from J, with 8 bases between. The CDR3 totals 15 residues. The CDR3 spells CTCSADSTTNTEVFF. Partial CDR3 DNA: TGCACCTGCAGTGCAGATTCAACAACAAACACA.

By share of the sample, this clone is medium-sized. Mouse names are used for the genes. The part of the CDR3 DNA that was read is TGTGCAAGCAGCTTAGACAGGGGTCAAAAC. Amino acid sequence: CASSLDRGQN. The CDR3 in full is CASSLDRGQNTLYF. The chain has TRBV16 and TRBJ2-4; D perhaps matches TRBD1 (5 bases). The read ends 4 residues before the CDR3 terminus; that terminus is restored from the germline J gene. Germline CDR1 reads SGHSA; CDR2 reads FRNQAP. This CDR3 contains 14 residues. V dropped 0 bases and J dropped 1 base, with 5 bases sitting between them.

This clone showed up many times. Gene and germline names: mouse. The observed sequence ends 4 residues before the CDR3 terminus, with the missing tail filled in from the germline J gene. The chain couples TRBV19 to TRBJ2-1, with 8 positions matching TRBD2. Per germline, CDR1 FNHDT and CDR2 SITEND (reference sequence). The trim removed 0 bases at V and 1 base at J, leaving 0 bases unmatched. This CDR3 comprises 15 residues. The CDR3: CASSIDWGNYAEQFF. The CDR3 DNA, read in part, is TGTGCCAGCAGTATAGACTGGGGGAACTATGCT.

Many counts were recorded for this clone. These gene names are mouse names. The read terminates 4 residues ahead of where the CDR3 ends, so the germline J gene completes it. The rearrangement links TRBV13-3 to TRBJ2-7; 8 bases map to TRBD2. Germline CDR1 is NNHDY and CDR2 is SYVADS. The length of the CDR3 is 15 residues. V lost 4 bases to trimming and J lost 0 bases; unmatched junction nucleotides: 6. The sequenced CDR3 bases are TGTGCCAGCAGTCAATACTGGGGGAGCTCCTAT. Protein: CASSQYWGSSY. The whole CDR3 region reads CASSQYWGSSYEQYF.

About this clone: Gene names and germline match the mouse. Sequencing ends 4 residues short of the CDR3 end; the germline J gene provides the rest. The chain carries TRBV13-3 and TRBJ1-1; 9 bases are shared with TRBD1. Germline CDR1 is NNHDY and CDR2 is SYVADS. CDR3 length: 14 amino acids. The DNA read from the CDR3 is TGTGCCAGCAGGATGGGGGACAGGGAGGCA. It is translated as CASRMGDREA. The full CDR3 sequence reads CASRMGDREAEVFF.

This clone showed up many times. These gene names are mouse names. The read ends 4 residues before the CDR3 terminus; that terminus is restored from the germline J gene. This rearrangement joins TRBV14 to TRBJ2-5; 8 positions match TRBD1. This CDR3 spans 12 amino acids. CDR1 and CDR2 from the germline V gene are SGHDT and FRDEAV. The sequenced part of the CDR3 DNA is TGTGCCAGCAGGACAGGGGAAGAC. Translating it yields CASRTGED. The full CDR3 protein is CASRTGEDTQYF.

With respect to this clone: These gene names are mouse names. Sequencing ends 4 residues short of the CDR3 end; the germline J gene provides the rest. This sequence joins TRBV19 and TRBJ2-7, with TRBD2 identical over 10 bases. This CDR3 is 14 amino acids long. The V gene's germline CDR1 is FNHDT and CDR2 SITEND (reference sequence). The CDR3 here is CASSAGLGVYEQYF. CDR3 DNA (partial): TGTGCCAGCAGCGCCGGACTGGGGGTTTAT. Drawing the rest from reference TRBV19 and TRBJ2-7, the complete variable domain is GGIITQTPKFLIGQEGQKLTLKCQQNFNHDTMYWYRQDSGKGLRLIYYSITENDLQKGDLSEGYDASREKKSSFSLTVTSAQKNEMAVFLCASSAGLGVYEQYFGPGTRLTVL.

This clone turned up a few times. Germline and genes here are mouse. Coverage ceases 4 residues before the CDR3 finishes, and the germline J gene fills in the end. V is TRBV19 and J is TRBJ2-3, with TRBD1 matching over 7 bases. With 3 bases clipped from V and 4 bases from J, the junction kept 2 bases outside the gene matches. The CDR3 is 13 amino acids. The germline V gene encodes CDR1 FNHDT and CDR2 SITEND (reference sequence). This CDR3 reads CASSRQGSETLYF. The sequenced part of the CDR3 DNA is TGTGCCAGCAGTAGACAGGGCTCAGAA.

Concerning this clone: Gene names follow the mouse nomenclature. Read coverage stops 4 residues before the CDR3 terminus; the germline J gene supplies the remainder. This chain connects TRBV26 to TRBJ2-7; tentative D call: TRBD1 (6 bases). V lost 9 bases to trimming and J lost 0 bases, with 6 bases between them. The V gene's germline CDR1 is KGHPV and CDR2 FQNQEV (reference sequence). This CDR3 contains 11 residues. The CDR3 is CARDSSYEQYF. Partial CDR3 DNA: TGTGCCAGGGACAGCTCCTAT.

This clone was detected only a few times. Each gene name is a mouse one. Read coverage stops 4 residues before the CDR3 terminus; the germline J gene supplies the remainder. The V gene is TRBV29, the J gene TRBJ2-7; weak D call: TRBD1 (5 bases). This CDR3 is 12 amino acids long. CDR1 and CDR2 from the germline V gene are MSHET and SYDVDS. Deletions cut 5 bases from V and 3 bases from J, with 8 bases between. CDR3 DNA (partial): TGTGCTAGCAGTGCGGACAACTAT. This translates into CASSADNY. The CDR3 in full is CASSADNYEQYF. The full variable domain, in which reference TRBV29 and TRBJ2-7 provide the parts outside the CDR3, is DMKVTQMPRYLIKRMGENVLLECGQDMSHETMYWYRQDPGLGLQLIYISYDVDSNSEGDIPKGYRVSRKKREHFSLILDSAKTNQTSVYFCASSADNYEQYFGPGTRLTVL.

This clone was seen many times. The gene names given are mouse names. The DNA ends 4 residues before the CDR3 does, and the rest of the CDR3 is filled in from the germline J gene. The V and J genes are TRBV13-3 and TRBJ2-5, with TRBD1 identical over 11 bases. Germline CDR1 NNHDY, CDR2 SYVADS. CDR3 length equals 15 residues. The V and J ends lost 5 bases and 2 bases, in that order; junction bases with no gene match: 4. The CDR3 spells CASSSGTGGQDTQYF. The CDR3 DNA, read in part, is TGTGCCAGCAGCTCCGGGACAGGGGGCCAAGAC.

This clone occurred many times. The germline and genes are mouse ones. Read sequence stops 4 residues before the CDR3 end, and the germline J gene provides the missing end. This chain joins TRBV13-1 and TRBJ2-1, with TRBD2 matching over 14 bases. Per germline, CDR1 NSHNY and CDR2 SYGAGN. The CDR3 totals 21 residues. The V gene end was trimmed by 1 base and the J gene end by 1 base; junction bases not matched to a gene: 13. This chain's CDR3 is CASSDPRDWGGQPTNYAEQFF. The part of the CDR3 DNA that was read is TGTGCCAGCAGTGATCCCCGGGACTGGGGGGGCCAACCTACAAACTATGCT.

This clone was found a few times. Gene and germline names: mouse. The read ends 4 residues before the CDR3 terminus; that terminus is restored from the germline J gene. The chain has TRBV20 and TRBJ2-4; D ambiguous. The CDR3 is made up of 12 amino acids. Germline-derived CDR1 and CDR2 are GFQATS and STVNSAI. Trimming shortened V by 1 base and J by 2 bases, and 4 bases separated the two germline ends. The CDR3 region is CGARGHQNTLYF. The CDR3 bases that were read are TGTGGTGCTAGGGGACATCAAAAC.

In regard to this clone: The listed genes are named as in mouse. Sequencing ends 4 residues short of the CDR3 end; the germline J gene provides the rest. The J gene is TRBJ2-7, the V gene TRBV31; TRBD1 is a possible D gene (5 bases). V dropped 1 base and J dropped 0 bases, with 10 bases sitting between them. The CDR3 has 14 amino acids. Germline CDR1 is GKSSPN and CDR2 is SITVG. The CDR3 DNA, read in part, is TGTGCCTGGAGTCCGACAGTTGACTCCTAT. Translation gives CAWSPTVDSY. The whole CDR3 reads CAWSPTVDSYEQYF.

Turning to this clone: Genes here carry mouse names. The read finishes 4 residues shy of the CDR3 end, and the germline J gene is used to complete it. The V call is TRBV19, the J call TRBJ1-4; D ambiguous. The V end lost 5 bases, the J end lost 0 bases, and 8 bases lay between the germline ends. CDR1 and CDR2 from the germline V gene are FNHDT and SITEND (reference sequence). The CDR3 is 14 amino acids. Here the CDR3 reads CASSPTISNERLFF. The covered CDR3 bases are TGTGCCAGCAGCCCGACAATTTCCAACGAA.

This clone was counted many times. A single base separates this from a much larger clone, so it may be a read error. All gene names here are mouse names. CDR3 sequence reads: CASGQGSDYTF. The sequenced part of the CDR3 DNA is TGTGCCAGCGGTCAGGGCTCC. The chain recombines TRBV13-2 with TRBJ1-2; maybe TRBD1 (5 bases). The read finishes 4 residues shy of the CDR3 end, and the germline J gene is used to complete it. The ends were cut back, 4 bases at V and 4 bases at J, with 5 bases in the middle. Germline V CDR1 and CDR2: NNHNN, SYGAGS (reference sequence). The CDR3 runs 11 residues.

This clone showed up many times. Each gene name is a mouse one. Read data end 4 residues before the CDR3 end; the end is taken from the germline J gene. The chain couples TRBV13-3 to TRBJ2-1, with D perhaps TRBD1 (6 bases). Trimming left V 2 bases short and J 3 bases short, with 9 bases between. Germline V gene sequence: CDR1 NNHDY, CDR2 SYVADS. This CDR3 contains 14 residues. The part of the CDR3 DNA that was read is TGTGCCAGCAGTGAACTGGACAGCTATGCT. Translation gives CASSELDSYA. The whole CDR3 protein reads CASSELDSYAEQFF.

Many counts were recorded for this clone. Gene names and germline refer to mouse. The read is 4 residues too short to cover the CDR3 end, so that end is filled in from the germline J gene. This chain uses TRBV1 with TRBJ1-4; TRBD1 aligns across 9 bases. This CDR3 spans 15 amino acids. Germline CDR1 is NSQYPW and CDR2 is LRSPGD (reference sequence). The covered CDR3 bases are TGCACCTGCAGTGCAGACGGACAGGGGTTCGAA. The encoded protein is CTCSADGQGFE. The full CDR3 sequence reads CTCSADGQGFERLFF.

On this clone itself: Genes and germline are mouse. From the germline J gene comes the end of the CDR3, since the read stops 4 residues before it. V and J are TRBV19 and TRBJ2-1, with TRBD1 matching over 7 bases. Germline V gene sequence: CDR1 FNHDT, CDR2 SITEND (reference sequence). This CDR3 is 14 amino acids long. The sequenced CDR3 bases are TGTGCCAGCAGTTCCGGGACAGTGAGAGCT. Protein: CASSSGTVRA. The CDR3, in full, reads CASSSGTVRAEQFF.

This clone was recorded many times. Mouse names are used for the genes. The read stops 4 residues short of the end of the CDR3; the missing end is completed from the germline J gene. The rearrangement links TRBV1 to TRBJ2-5; 8 bases line up with TRBD1. The CDR3 extends over 16 amino acids. The germline V gene has CDR1 NSQYPW and CDR2 LRSPGD (reference sequence). CDR3 amino acids: CTCSADLGQGRDTQYF. The CDR3 DNA, read in part, is TGCACCTGCAGTGCAGATCTAGGACAGGGTCGGGAC.

This clone was seen ten or more times. Translating the DNA gives a protein that differs from the TCRdb entry at residue 12; the protein shown here is that DNA translation. The genes are named according to mouse. The read falls 3 residues short of the CDR3 end, and the missing part is taken from the germline J gene. The V call is TRBV13-2, the J call TRBJ1-6, with a possible D match to TRBD1 (5 bases). TRBJ1-6 is placed among ORFs of uncertain function. Germline-derived CDR1 and CDR2 are NNHNN and SYGAGS (reference sequence). Trimming took 4 bases from V and 7 from J, leaving 15 bases between them. This CDR3 has 15 amino acids. The CDR3: CASGRQGGENSPLYF. CDR3 DNA (partial): TGTGCCAGCGGTCGGCAGGGAGGAGAGAATTCGCCC.